This TCR beta chain was observed in a study of T-cell memory formation after mild COVID-19. On the study more broadly: The TCR clusters were mostly specific to one donor. Study-wide results and caveats: There was no confirmation that second-wave clones peaking on day 37 were SARS-CoV-2 specific. Pre-infection memory harbored some responding clones, suggesting cross-reactive memory joined.

This clonotype was found many times. Its antigen is unidentified. From the 5' RACE reads, TCRdb called clonotypes with MiXCR, one entry per CDR3 protein. The data contain some 30,000 distinct CDR3 sequences, 7.4% of them singletons. The V gene end was trimmed by 4 bases and the J gene end by 5 bases; junction bases not matched to a gene: 9. Germline CDR1 reads SGHTA; CDR2 reads FQGNSA. CDR3 length: 17 amino acids. The specimen sequenced was PBMCs or a T cell subset sorted from them (not recorded which). The V and J genes are TRBV7-2 and TRBJ2-5; 14 bases are a match to TRBD2. The receptor was derived from an adult woman who had mild COVID-19 (a few samples of this study predate the infection). Cell type and time point are not known. CDR3 DNA: TGTGCCAGCAGCTCCGGGACTAGCGGGAGAATGGTGGAGACCCAGTACTTC. This sequence encodes CASSSGTSGRMVETQYF.